The 9 T cell receptor beta chains presented below share a single source sample, sequenced in a study of T-cell memory formation after mild COVID-19. TCRdb passed the 5' RACE reads through MiXCR, listing each CDR3 protein once. Of under 700,000 distinct CDR3 sequences detected, roughly 22% appear once; the ten largest clones hold around 12%. The sequenced sample was PBMCs or a T cell subset sorted from them (not recorded which). The receptors were gathered from an adult woman who had mild COVID-19 (a few samples of this study predate the infection). Cell type and time point are not known.

The table lists this clonotype with a few counts. The genes are TRBV6-6 and TRBJ1-5, with TRBD1 matching over 9 bases. CDR3 size: 15 residues. Per germline, CDR1 MNHNY and CDR2 SVGAGI (reference sequence). Trimming took 6 bases from V and 4 from J; bases not matched to a gene: 7. The CDR3 sequence: CASSSGTGNNQPQHF. CDR3 bases: TGTGCCAGCAGCTCCGGGACAGGGAATAATCAGCCCCAGCATTTT.

This clonotype was observed a few times. This chain uses TRBV7-2 with TRBJ2-1; D could derive from TRBD1 or TRBD2 (5 bases each). V lost 2 bases to trimming and J lost 7 bases, with 15 bases between them. The CDR3 extends over 15 amino acids. Germline CDR1 is SGHTA and CDR2 is FQGNSA. This CDR3 reads CASSLSGTSGNEQFF. CDR3 coding DNA: TGTGCCAGCAGCTTATCCGGGACGTCCGGAAATGAGCAGTTCTTC.

The V gene is TRBV29-1, the J gene TRBJ1-2, with TRBD1 as a possible D gene (5 bases). CDR3 size: 13 residues. Germline-derived CDR1 and CDR2 are SQVTM and ANQGSEA. The V gene lost 3 bases and the J gene lost 7 bases, with 15 bases spanning the gap. The CDR3 DNA sequence: TGCAGCGTTGAGAACCAGGGTAAACCTGGCTACACCTTC. It encodes CSVENQGKPGYTF.

The J gene is TRBJ1-6, the V gene TRBV4-3, with D possibly matching TRBD1 (5 bases). Germline CDR1 LGHNA, CDR2 YSLEER. Trimming shortened V by 3 bases and J by 15 bases, and 15 bases separated the two germline ends. The CDR3 is made up of 13 amino acids. CDR3 region: CASSQTLQGGLHF. Here the CDR3 DNA reads TGCGCCAGCAGCCAGACGCTTCAGGGTGGCCTCCACTTT.

The chain employs TRBV19 and TRBJ2-2; D remains unclear. Germline values: CDR1 LNHDA, CDR2 SQIVND (reference sequence). The CDR3 sequence is 12 residues long. Trimming cost V 8 bases and J 6 bases, with 10 bases left between them. The DNA for the CDR3 is TGTGCCAGTGGGTGGGGTGCCGGGGAGCTGTTTTTT. It is translated as CASGWGAGELFF. The variable domain in full, completed from reference TRBV19 and TRBJ2-2, reads DGGITQSPKYLFRKEGQNVTLSCEQNLNHDAMYWYRQDPGQGLRLIYYSQIVNDFQKGDIAEGYSVSREKKESFPLTVTSAQKNPTAFYLCASGWGAGELFFGEGSRLTVL.

J is TRBJ2-5 and V is TRBV7-9; 10 bases match TRBD2. With V trimmed by 0 bases and J by 2 bases, 6 bases remained unmatched. The CDR3 consists of 17 residues. CDR1 is SEHNR, CDR2 FQNEAQ, per germline (reference sequence). The CDR3 DNA follows: TGTGCCAGCAGCTTAGCCTCGGCTAGCGGGGGACAAGAGACCCAGTACTTC. Translated: CASSLASASGGQETQYF.

The chain couples TRBV7-2 to TRBJ2-6; D is perhaps TRBD2 (6 bases). Per germline, CDR1 SGHTA and CDR2 FQGNSA. V was pared by 4 bases and J by 1 base, with 17 bases between. The CDR3 runs 18 residues. CDR3 nucleotides: TGTGCCAGCAGCTATAAAGTCCTGGGAGGTTCTGGGGCCAACGTCCTGACTTTC. This sequence encodes CASSYKVLGGSGANVLTF.

This chain links TRBV5-4 with TRBJ2-5, with TRBD2 matching 9 bases. V was clipped by 5 bases and J by 3 bases; unmatched bases: 5. The CDR3 extends over 14 amino acids. In germline, CDR1 is SGHNT, CDR2 YYREEE (reference sequence). The CDR3 sequence: CASRAGLAEETQYF. The CDR3, as DNA: TGTGCCAGCAGAGCGGGACTAGCAGAAGAGACCCAGTACTTC.

This chain joins TRBV19 and TRBJ1-4, with TRBD1 identical over 9 bases. V was pared by 6 bases and J by 8 bases, with 7 bases of the junction left unmatched. The CDR3 has 14 residues. Per germline, CDR1 LNHDA and CDR2 SQIVND (reference sequence). CDR3 loop: CASSPQGAWEKLFF. CDR3 coding DNA: TGTGCCAGTAGCCCACAGGGGGCCTGGGAAAAACTGTTTTTT.